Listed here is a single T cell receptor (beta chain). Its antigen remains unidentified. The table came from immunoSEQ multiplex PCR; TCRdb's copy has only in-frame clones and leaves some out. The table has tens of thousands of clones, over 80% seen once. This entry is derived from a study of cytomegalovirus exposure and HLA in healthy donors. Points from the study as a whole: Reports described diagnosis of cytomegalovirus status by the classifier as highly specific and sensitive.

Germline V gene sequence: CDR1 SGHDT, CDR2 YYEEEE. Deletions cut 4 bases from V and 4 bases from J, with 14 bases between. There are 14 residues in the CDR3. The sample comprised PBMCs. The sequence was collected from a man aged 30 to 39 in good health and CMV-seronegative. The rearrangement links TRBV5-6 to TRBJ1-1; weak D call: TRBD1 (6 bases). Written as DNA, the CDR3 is TGTGCCAGCAGCAGCAGGGGTTGGGGCACTGAAGCTTTCTTT. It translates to CASSSRGWGTEAFF.